This T cell receptor beta chain was captured in a study of blood T cell repertoires in COVID-19. Authors' processing steps: Amplification with reference gene primers provided the estimates of nucleated cell counts. Measured with immunoSEQ multiplex PCR; TCRdb has only the in-frame clones, and not every one. V and J calls and clone size are given by that table; D and trimming were obtained from the DNA. The sample shows some 430,000 clones, less than 95% of them seen only once. The CDR3 extends over 15 amino acids. With V trimmed by 6 bases and J by 5 bases, 10 bases remained unmatched. CDR1 MNHEY and CDR2 SVGAGI come from the germline V gene.

The specimen was PBMCs or T cells enriched from blood (not recorded which). The genes are TRBV6-5 and TRBJ1-5, with 7 bases identical to TRBD1. This receptor was taken from a man between 18 and 35 years old who had recovered from COVID-19. For the CDR3, the DNA is TGTGCCAGCAGATCGGAGGTAGGGGGCCATCAGCCCCAGCATTTT. Protein: CASRSEVGGHQPQHF.